Sequencing of this TCR beta chain was carried out in a study of beta chain features in type 1 diabetes. Study context: Patient and healthy donor groups were alike in age, gender and cell yields.

Expressed TCRB transcripts were sequenced after all isolated RNA was converted to cDNA. The data were produced by immunoSEQ multiplex PCR, yet TCRdb's version contains in-frame clones alone and is incomplete. The sample contains around 160,000 clones, 48% of which appear only once. The length of the CDR3 is 15 residues. Germline V gene lookup returns CDR1 SGHTA and CDR2 FQGNSA. J was trimmed by 6 bases and V by 7 bases; bases with no gene match: 11. The V and J genes are TRBV7-2 and TRBJ2-3; TRBD2 matches 9 bases. Sequencing input: Tregs from blood. The origin of this receptor is a man younger than 35 in good health. The CDR3 is CASTSLGLAMDTQYF. CDR3 coding DNA: TGTGCCAGCACCTCGCTCGGACTAGCGATGGATACGCAGTATTTT.